These T cell receptor beta chains were read from a single sample in a study of shared clonotypes between healthy human individuals. Assay: immunoSEQ multiplex PCR; the TCRdb copy retains only in-frame clones and omits some. Among around 2.5 million clones listed, under 95% were seen once. The sequenced sample consisted of naive CD4+ T cells from PBMCs. These receptors were obtained from a man aged 18 to 29 in good health. Some clones in this sample may be carry-over from other donors' samples. The CDR3 runs from the conserved cysteine through the conserved F or W. Fields, in order: V gene, D gene, clone size, J gene, CDR3 DNA, CDR3 protein. A D gene is named only where the DNA matches it firmly. The size entry is marked missing in some rows and otherwise reads once, few, many or a size class.

v_gene: TRBV7-2
d_gene: NA
abundance: NA
j_gene: TRBJ2-1
CDR3nt: TGTGCCAGCAGAATTAGCGGCTACAATGAGCAGTTCTTC
CDR3aa: CASRISGYNEQFF

v_gene: TRBV4-2
d_gene: NA
abundance: NA
j_gene: TRBJ1-1
CDR3nt: TGTGCCAGCAGCCAAGACAGGAACACTGAAGCTTTCTTT
CDR3aa: CASSQDRNTEAFF

v_gene: TRBV27
d_gene: NA
abundance: NA
j_gene: TRBJ2-3
CDR3nt: TGTGCCAGCATTCTACTCCGGGACTCCTTATTCACAGATACGCAGTATTTT
CDR3aa: CASILLRDSLFTDTQYF

v_gene: TRBV7-9
d_gene: TRBD2
abundance: NA
j_gene: TRBJ2-7
CDR3nt: TGTGCCAGCAGCGGCGCGGGGGGCTCCTACGAGCAGTACTTC
CDR3aa: CASSGAGGSYEQYF

v_gene: TRBV7-3
d_gene: NA
abundance: NA
j_gene: TRBJ2-2
CDR3nt: TGTGCCAGCGGTGCGGGTAACACCGGGGAGCTGTTTTTT
CDR3aa: CASGAGNTGELFF

v_gene: TRBV30
d_gene: NA
abundance: once
j_gene: TRBJ2-1
CDR3nt: TGTGCCTGGAGTGTACGAACAGGGGGGGGGTTCGAGAATGAGCAGTTCTTC
CDR3aa: CAWSVRTGGGFENEQFF

v_gene: TRBV28
d_gene: NA
abundance: NA
j_gene: TRBJ2-1
CDR3nt: TGTGCCAGCAAACAGGGGTTTAGCGGGACCTACAATGAGCAGTTCTTC
CDR3aa: CASKQGFSGTYNEQFF

v_gene: TRBV6-1
d_gene: TRBD1
abundance: NA
j_gene: TRBJ2-1
CDR3nt: TGTGCCAGCAGAGAACAGGGGGCCGGCTCCTACAATGAGCAGTTCTTC
CDR3aa: CASREQGAGSYNEQFF

v_gene: TRBV7-9
d_gene: NA
abundance: once
j_gene: TRBJ2-1
CDR3nt: TGTGCCAGCAGCTTCGGATTACAGTTCTTC
CDR3aa: CASSFGLQFF

v_gene: TRBV5-1
d_gene: NA
abundance: NA
j_gene: TRBJ2-5
CDR3nt: TGCGCCAGCAGCTCCCGGAACGACGGGCAAGAGACCCAGTACTTC
CDR3aa: CASSSRNDGQETQYF

v_gene: TRBV5-1
d_gene: TRBD2
abundance: NA
j_gene: TRBJ2-3
CDR3nt: TGCGCCAGCAGCTTACTAGCGGGAGGTAGGGATACGCAGTATTTT
CDR3aa: CASSLLAGGRDTQYF

v_gene: TRBV5-6
d_gene: NA
abundance: NA
j_gene: TRBJ1-5
CDR3nt: TGTGCCAGCAGCTTGATGGGGTCCTCCGGCCAGCCCCAGCATTTT
CDR3aa: CASSLMGSSGQPQHF

v_gene: TRBV7-9
d_gene: NA
abundance: NA
j_gene: TRBJ1-5
CDR3nt: TGTGCCAGCAGCCAGTCCTCAGGGCAGCCCCAGCATTTT
CDR3aa: CASSQSSGQPQHF

v_gene: TRBV5-1
d_gene: NA
abundance: NA
j_gene: TRBJ2-3
CDR3nt: TGCGCCAGCAGCTTGAGGGAGGCTCCGGGGGCAGATACGCAGTATTTT
CDR3aa: CASSLREAPGADTQYF

v_gene: TRBV7-9
d_gene: NA
abundance: NA
j_gene: TRBJ2-3
CDR3nt: TGTGCCAGCAGACCCGGACTCGACACAGATACGCAGTATTTT
CDR3aa: CASRPGLDTDTQYF

v_gene: TRBV4-1
d_gene: TRBD1
abundance: NA
j_gene: TRBJ1-6
CDR3nt: TGCGCCAGCAGCCGCCAAGACAGGGACGATTCACCCCTCCACTTT
CDR3aa: CASSRQDRDDSPLHF

v_gene: TRBV7-6
d_gene: NA
abundance: few
j_gene: TRBJ2-5
CDR3nt: TGTGCCAGCAGCTTGAATCGGCGGGGCCAAGAGACCCAGTACTTC
CDR3aa: CASSLNRRGQETQYF

v_gene: TRBV7-9
d_gene: TRBD1
abundance: NA
j_gene: TRBJ2-5
CDR3nt: TGTGCCAGCAGCTCACAGGGGGTGGAGACCCAGTACTTC
CDR3aa: CASSSQGVETQYF

v_gene: TRBV7-2
d_gene: NA
abundance: NA
j_gene: TRBJ2-3
CDR3nt: TGTGCCAGCAGCCCGAGGAGGAACAGGGGCACAGATACGCAGTATTTT
CDR3aa: CASSPRRNRGTDTQYF

v_gene: TRBV7-3
d_gene: TRBD2
abundance: NA
j_gene: TRBJ2-7
CDR3nt: TGCGCCAGCAGCCGAACGAAGGGACTAATCTACGAGCAGTACTTC
CDR3aa: CASSRTKGLIYEQYF

v_gene: TRBV13
d_gene: TRBD2
abundance: NA
j_gene: TRBJ2-3
CDR3nt: TGTGCCAGCAGCTCTAGCGGAGGGAGCACAGATACGCAGTATTTT
CDR3aa: CASSSSGGSTDTQYF

v_gene: TRBV18
d_gene: NA
abundance: NA
j_gene: TRBJ2-1
CDR3nt: TGTGCCAGCTCACCACAGCAGGGAGCTGGGTACAATGAGCAGTTCTTC
CDR3aa: CASSPQQGAGYNEQFF

v_gene: TRBV29-1
d_gene: TRBD1
abundance: few
j_gene: TRBJ1-1
CDR3nt: TGCAGCGTAACAGGGGCCCCAGCGGGGGGCACTGAAGCTTTCTTT
CDR3aa: CSVTGAPAGGTEAFF

v_gene: TRBV9
d_gene: TRBD1
abundance: NA
j_gene: TRBJ2-3
CDR3nt: TGTGCCAGCAGCCGGGACAGGGCCACAGATACGCAGTATTTT
CDR3aa: CASSRDRATDTQYF

v_gene: TRBV5-1
d_gene: TRBD1
abundance: NA
j_gene: TRBJ2-1
CDR3nt: TGCGCCAGCAGCCAAGTCAGGGGGCGGGTGAGCTACAATGAGCAGTTCTTC
CDR3aa: CASSQVRGRVSYNEQFF

v_gene: TRBV7-8
d_gene: NA
abundance: NA
j_gene: TRBJ2-2
CDR3nt: TGTGCCAGCAGCCGCCGGGACTTAATCACCGGGGAGCTGTTTTTT
CDR3aa: CASSRRDLITGELFF

v_gene: TRBV6-6
d_gene: NA
abundance: NA
j_gene: TRBJ1-6
CDR3nt: TGTGCCAGCAGTTATTTCCCGGGAACGCCCGATTCACCCCTCCACTTT
CDR3aa: CASSYFPGTPDSPLHF

v_gene: TRBV27
d_gene: NA
abundance: NA
j_gene: TRBJ2-1
CDR3nt: TGTGCCAGCAGTTTAGACATCTATGAGCAGTTCTTC
CDR3aa: CASSLDIYEQFF

v_gene: TRBV5-5
d_gene: TRBD1
abundance: NA
j_gene: TRBJ1-5
CDR3nt: TGTGCCAGCAGCTTGGTTGGGACAGGTAACAATCAGCCCCAGCATTTT
CDR3aa: CASSLVGTGNNQPQHF

v_gene: TRBV5-1
d_gene: TRBD2
abundance: NA
j_gene: TRBJ2-7
CDR3nt: TGCGCCAGCAGTTGGAGGACTAGCGGCCCCCGGGAGGAGCAGTACTTC
CDR3aa: CASSWRTSGPREEQYF

v_gene: TRBV4-2
d_gene: NA
abundance: NA
j_gene: TRBJ2-7
CDR3nt: TGTGCCAGCAGCCAAGAACGCCAGGCCAAGCAGTACTTC
CDR3aa: CASSQERQAKQYF

v_gene: TRBV27
d_gene: NA
abundance: once
j_gene: TRBJ1-3
CDR3nt: TGTGCCAGCAGTCCCTATTCACTATCAGGGGTTGGTGGAAACACCATATATTTT
CDR3aa: CASSPYSLSGVGGNTIYF

v_gene: TRBV7-3
d_gene: TRBD1
abundance: NA
j_gene: TRBJ1-2
CDR3nt: TGTGCCATCAAAAGGGGGCCAGCTAACTATGGCTACACCTTC
CDR3aa: CAIKRGPANYGYTF

v_gene: TRBV5-6
d_gene: TRBD1
abundance: NA
j_gene: TRBJ1-1
CDR3nt: TGTGCCAGCCGCCGACAGGGGAGAACTGAAGCTTTCTTT
CDR3aa: CASRRQGRTEAFF

v_gene: TRBV6-5
d_gene: NA
abundance: NA
j_gene: TRBJ2-7
CDR3nt: TGTGCCAGCAGTCCCACTAGGAACGAGCAGTACTTC
CDR3aa: CASSPTRNEQYF

v_gene: TRBV5-1
d_gene: NA
abundance: once
j_gene: TRBJ1-1
CDR3nt: TGCGCCAGCAGCTTACAAGAGTTGGCTGAAGCTTTCTTT
CDR3aa: CASSLQELAEAFF

v_gene: TRBV6-1
d_gene: NA
abundance: NA
j_gene: TRBJ1-5
CDR3nt: TGTGCCAGCAGTGACTTGGGGCGGGGCAATCAGCCCCAGCATTTT
CDR3aa: CASSDLGRGNQPQHF

v_gene: TRBV14
d_gene: NA
abundance: NA
j_gene: TRBJ2-7
CDR3nt: TGTGCCAGCAGCCGGGACGCCGCCTACGAGCAGTACTTC
CDR3aa: CASSRDAAYEQYF

v_gene: TRBV11-3
d_gene: TRBD1
abundance: NA
j_gene: TRBJ2-4
CDR3nt: TGTGCCAGCAGCTTCGGACAGGGAAACATTCAGTACTTC
CDR3aa: CASSFGQGNIQYF

v_gene: TRBV25-1
d_gene: NA
abundance: NA
j_gene: TRBJ2-1
CDR3nt: TGTGCCAGCAGTATCGGCCCTTCGGTAGATGATGAGCAGTTCTTC
CDR3aa: CASSIGPSVDDEQFF

v_gene: TRBV4-3
d_gene: TRBD2
abundance: NA
j_gene: TRBJ2-3
CDR3nt: TGCGCCAGCAGCCGGAGGACTAGCGGGCCAGATACGCAGTATTTT
CDR3aa: CASSRRTSGPDTQYF

v_gene: TRBV29-1
d_gene: NA
abundance: NA
j_gene: TRBJ2-5
CDR3nt: TGCAGCGCGCAGACAGGCGGGGAGACCCAGTACTTC
CDR3aa: CSAQTGGETQYF

v_gene: TRBV27
d_gene: TRBD2
abundance: NA
j_gene: TRBJ2-5
CDR3nt: TGTGCCGGCAGTTCATGGACTAGCGGGAGTCGAGAGACCCAGTACTTC
CDR3aa: CAGSSWTSGSRETQYF

v_gene: TRBV7-3
d_gene: NA
abundance: NA
j_gene: TRBJ2-1
CDR3nt: TGTGCCAGCAGCTCGGGCCCATTCTACCCACCCTACAATGAGCAGTTCTTC
CDR3aa: CASSSGPFYPPYNEQFF

v_gene: TRBV2
d_gene: NA
abundance: NA
j_gene: TRBJ2-2
CDR3nt: TGTGCCAGCAGTGACCGTTTGCTATCCGGGGAGCTGTTTTTT
CDR3aa: CASSDRLLSGELFF